The 6 T cell receptor beta chains reported below all come from one sample, sequenced in a study of CD8 T cells in Susac syndrome. A quantity of roughly 0.5 to 1 ug RNA underwent reverse transcription using random hexamers. Via MiXCR, TCRdb re-called the immunoSEQ multiplex PCR reads, giving one row per CDR3 protein. Among about 240,000 distinct CDR3 sequences listed, 95% to 97% were seen once. Sequenced input: CD4+ T cells from PBMCs. The origin of the receptors is a human donor with Susac syndrome.

The rearrangement links TRBV7-3 to TRBJ2-7; TRBD2 is a possible D gene (6 bases). This CDR3 contains 15 residues. Trimming took 4 bases from V and 3 from J, leaving 16 bases between them. Germline-derived CDR1 and CDR2 are SGHTA and FQGTGA. CDR3 amino acids: CASSYNPGLNYEQYF. The CDR3 DNA reads as TGTGCCAGCAGCTATAATCCGGGACTCAACTACGAGCAGTACTTC.

The gene calls are TRBV29-1 and TRBJ2-7; TRBD1 aligns across 9 bases. CDR1 is SQVTM, CDR2 ANQGSEA, per germline. The CDR3 is 14 residues long. The trim removed 6 bases at V and 2 bases at J, leaving 8 bases unmatched. CDR3 nucleotides: TGCAGCGTCGGGGACAGGGTCACTCCCTACGAGCAGTACTTC. This codes for CSVGDRVTPYEQYF.

The rearrangement uses TRBV7-9 and TRBJ2-7; 11 nucleotides match TRBD2. CDR3 size: 15 residues. Trimming at V came to 7 bases and at J to 7 bases, leaving 12 bases not matched to a gene. Germline V gene sequence: CDR1 SEHNR, CDR2 FQNEAQ (reference sequence). The CDR3: CASKTTGLAGGEQYF. CDR3 bases: TGTGCCAGCAAGACAACGGGGCTAGCGGGAGGTGAGCAGTACTTC.

This chain links TRBV29-1 with TRBJ2-3, with a weak D call TRBD1 (6 bases). Germline-derived CDR1 and CDR2 are SQVTM and ANQGSEA. Trimming cost V 4 bases and J 0 bases, with 8 bases left between them. The CDR3 has 13 amino acids. Written as DNA, the CDR3 is TGCAGCGTTGCCGGACAGAGCACAGATACGCAGTATTTT. Translated, it gives CSVAGQSTDTQYF.

The rearrangement uses TRBV29-1 and TRBJ1-2; 10 nucleotides align to TRBD1. Germline-derived CDR1 and CDR2 are SQVTM and ANQGSEA. The CDR3 runs to 15 residues. V gave up 3 bases and J gave up 2 bases; unmatched junction bases: 6. CDR3 loop: CSVDKGDRGNYGYTF. Written as DNA, the CDR3 is TGCAGCGTTGACAAGGGGGACAGGGGCAACTATGGCTACACCTTC.

Turning to this clonotype: Sequence at one end of the junction differs from germline and may be a read error. This chain links TRBV7-7 with TRBJ2-1, with unresolved D. The CDR3 has 13 amino acids. Germline V CDR1 and CDR2: SSHAT, FNYEAQ (reference sequence). The CDR3 sequence: CASSFEPGNEQFF. For the CDR3, the DNA is TGTGCTAGCAGCTTCGAACCGGGCAATGAGCAGTTCTTC. Variable domain in full (rest from reference TRBV7-7 and TRBJ2-1): GAGVSQSPRYKVTKRGQDVTLRCDPISSHATLYWYQQALGQGPEFLTYFNYEAQPDKSGLPSDRFSAERPEGSISTLTIQRTEQRDSAMYRCASSFEPGNEQFFGPGTRLTVL.